These T cell receptor beta chains were read from a single sample in a study of lymphopenia after photon versus proton radiotherapy. Sequencing was performed with immunoSEQ multiplex PCR; in TCRdb, only in-frame clones are kept and a portion is missing. In the table there are 50,000 or so clones, 92% of which are singletons. The sequencing used peripheral blood, collected from a patient treated with photon-based radiotherapy. These receptors were collected from a woman aged 40-49 years with cholangiocarcinoma. The CDR3 runs from the conserved cysteine through the conserved F or W. A D gene is named only where the DNA matches it firmly. The size entry is marked missing in some rows and otherwise reads once, few, many or a size class.

J	size	D	V	DNA	CDR3
TRBJ1-2	-	-	TRBV4-3	TGCGCCAGCAGCCAAAAGGGGGGAGCTAACTATGGCTACACCTTC	CASSQKGGANYGYTF
TRBJ1-5	-	-	TRBV30	TGTGCCTGGAGTTTCACGGCTAATAATCAGCCCCAGCATTTT	CAWSFTANNQPQHF
TRBJ2-5	-	-	TRBV25-1	TGTGCCAGCAGTGATCGAACACCGCAAATGGAGACCCAGTACTTC	CASSDRTPQMETQYF
TRBJ2-1	-	TRBD1	TRBV27	TGTGCCAGCAGCCTGATGACAGGGAACGATGAGCAGTTCTTC	CASSLMTGNDEQFF
TRBJ1-5	-	-	TRBV7-9	TGTGCCAGCAGCTCAACGGGAGGGGCTTATCAGCCCCAGCATTTT	CASSSTGGAYQPQHF
TRBJ2-7	-	TRBD1	TRBV2	TGTGCCAGCAGCCTCAGGGGGCCCTCCTACGAGCAGTACTTC	CASSLRGPSYEQYF
TRBJ2-2	-	TRBD1	TRBV5-6	TGTGCCAGCAGCCTAAACAGGGGGCGAAACACCGGGGAGCTGTTTTTT	CASSLNRGRNTGELFF
TRBJ1-2	once	-	TRBV7-6	TGTGCCAGCAGCTCTCCAGGGGTGAATTTAGGCTACACCTTC	CASSSPGVNLGYTF
TRBJ1-6	-	TRBD1	TRBV7-8	TGTGCCAGCAGCTTCCGGGACAGGGGGATCTTCTATAATTCACCCCTCCACTTT	CASSFRDRGIFYNSPLHF
TRBJ2-5	-	TRBD1	TRBV5-4	TGTGCCAGCAGCTCCACAGGGGTTGGCTTATCAGAGACCCAGTACTTC	CASSSTGVGLSETQYF
TRBJ1-5	-	-	TRBV5-6	TGTGCCAGCAGCCTAGGACCCCTGGGAAATCAGCCCCAGCATTTT	CASSLGPLGNQPQHF
TRBJ1-2	once	-	TRBV30	TGTGCCAGGGCCGGGGGGCTCTATGGCTACACCTTC	CARAGGLYGYTF
TRBJ2-7	-	-	TRBV4-2	TGTGCCAGCAGCCCCAAGGGGATGTACGAGCAGTACTTC	CASSPKGMYEQYF
TRBJ2-7	-	-	TRBV6-5	TGTGCCAGCAGTTACTCAAGGGGCATCGAGCAGTACTTC	CASSYSRGIEQYF
TRBJ2-7	-	-	TRBV10-2	TGCGCCAGCAGACGGGACTTAACCTACGAGCAGTACTTC	CASRRDLTYEQYF
TRBJ2-2	-	TRBD2	TRBV9	TGTGCCAGCAGCGTAGTTAGCGGGGGTGGTACCGGGGAGCTGTTTTTT	CASSVVSGGGTGELFF
TRBJ2-1	-	TRBD2	TRBV7-2	TGTGCCAGCAGCTTTCTAGCGGGAGATAATGAGCAGTTCTTC	CASSFLAGDNEQFF
TRBJ2-3	-	TRBD2	TRBV30	TGTGCCTGGAGTAAGACTAGCGGTGCTAGCACAGATACGCAGTATTTT	CAWSKTSGASTDTQYF
TRBJ1-2	-	-	TRBV10-3	TGTGCCACGAGGGGGGGGGATTCCTTTAACTATGGCTACACCTTC	CATRGGDSFNYGYTF
TRBJ2-1	-	TRBD2	TRBV5-4	TGTGCCAGCAGCCGCGGAGGACTAGCGGGCGGATACAATGAGCAGTTCTTC	CASSRGGLAGGYNEQFF
TRBJ1-1	-	TRBD1	TRBV10-3	TGTGCCATCAGCCCTGGGACAGACTACACTGAAGCTTTCTTT	CAISPGTDYTEAFF
TRBJ1-1	-	-	TRBV6-5	TGTGCCAGCAAGGAGAACACTGAAGCTTTCTTT	CASKENTEAFF
TRBJ1-3	-	-	TRBV7-3	TGTGCCAGCAGCTTAGACGGGTTCTCTGGAAACACCATATATTTT	CASSLDGFSGNTIYF
TRBJ2-4	-	TRBD2	TRBV28	TGTGCCAGCAACCCCGACGGGGGAGGGCCTTCCAAAAACATTCAGTACTTC	CASNPDGGGPSKNIQYF
TRBJ1-2	-	-	TRBV5-1	TGCGCCAGCAGCTTGGACAGTTACTATGGCTACACCTTC	CASSLDSYYGYTF
TRBJ1-1	-	-	TRBV7-9	TGTGCCAGCAGCTCAGGGGTTAACACTGAAGCTTTCTTT	CASSSGVNTEAFF
TRBJ1-4	-	-	TRBV18	TGTGCCAGCTCACCGGAGAAAAAACTGTTTTTT	CASSPEKKLFF
TRBJ2-6	-	-	TRBV7-2	TGTGCCAGCAGCTTTGCGGGCCGCCACTCTGGGGCCAACGTCCTGACTTTC	CASSFAGRHSGANVLTF
TRBJ1-1	-	TRBD1	TRBV5-4	TGTGCCAGCAGCTTGAATCCTCAGAACAGGGGTGGCACTGAAGCTTTCTTT	CASSLNPQNRGGTEAFF
TRBJ2-1	-	-	TRBV9	TGTGCCAGCAGTGCAGGGGAAAATGAGCAGTTCTTC	CASSAGENEQFF
TRBJ2-7	-	-	TRBV2	TGTGCCAGCAGCCCCGGGTACGAGCAGTACTTC	CASSPGYEQYF
TRBJ1-2	once	-	TRBV11-2	TGTGCCAGCAGCGCGGGGACCTTCTATGGCTACACCTTC	CASSAGTFYGYTF
TRBJ2-1	-	TRBD1	TRBV27	TGTGCCAGCAGTTTATGGCTGCAGGGGGCTAGGTACAATGAGCAGTTCTTC	CASSLWLQGARYNEQFF
TRBJ2-3	once	-	TRBV30	TGTGCCTGGGGTCGGGATACGCAGTATTTT	CAWGRDTQYF
TRBJ1-6	-	-	TRBV4-2	TGTGCCAGCAGCTTAGTTGGAGGGAGGGGGAATAATTCACCCCTCCACTTT	CASSLVGGRGNNSPLHF
TRBJ2-7	-	-	TRBV4-2	TGTGCCAGCAGCCGAGACAGAGACTCCTACGAGCAGTACTTC	CASSRDRDSYEQYF
TRBJ1-2	-	-	TRBV28	TGTGCCAGCAGTCGAGCGCGCTCGTTAGGACAGTATAACTATGGCTACACCTTC	CASSRARSLGQYNYGYTF